This TCR beta chain was found in a study of cytomegalovirus exposure and HLA in healthy donors. Germline V gene data show CDR1 as SGHRS and CDR2 as YFSETQ. Deletions cut 2 bases from V and 3 bases from J, with 12 bases between. The CDR3 length is 14 residues. Some clones are missing from TCRdb's copy, which holds only in-frame ones; the method was immunoSEQ multiplex PCR. The table shows approximately 140,000 clones, with around nine tenths occurring only once. Study findings and constraints: Cytomegalovirus-associated TCR beta chains were listed, numbering 150 to 200. In the 120 validation repertoires, roughly 94% of cluster scores exceeded 0, per a later analysis. The classifier reportedly diagnosed cytomegalovirus status with high sensitivity and specificity.

Points on this clone: The antigen is unknown.

This chain links TRBV5-1 with TRBJ2-7; D is possibly TRBD2 (6 bases). The specimen sequenced was PBMCs. The source of this sequence is a man aged 18 to 30 in good health and CMV-seropositive. CDR3 sequence reads: CASSFSTGDYEQYF. The CDR3 DNA sequence: TGCGCCAGCAGCTTTTCGACGGGGGACTACGAGCAGTACTTC.